This T cell receptor (beta chain) was obtained from a study of blood T cell repertoires in COVID-19. About the study: Sites in the United States, Italy and Spain provided acute and convalescent COVID-19 samples. The analysed material was cDNA or gDNA that came from T cells, B-cell-depleted T cells, or PBMCs.

Original analysis: Reference gene primers were amplified, and this amplification served to estimate nucleated cell counts. Sequencing was performed with immunoSEQ multiplex PCR; in TCRdb, only in-frame clones are kept and a portion is missing. V and J calls and clone size are those listed in that table; D and trimming were worked out from the DNA. The data hold around 300,000 clones, with around 85% observed a single time. The CDR3 has 14 amino acids. Germline trimming cut 4 bases from V and 2 bases from J; bases unmatched to any gene: 2. Germline-derived CDR1 and CDR2 are LNHDA and SQIVND (reference sequence).

Sequences were obtained from peripheral blood. The chain is built from TRBV19 and TRBJ2-7; 10 nucleotides match TRBD2. This clonotype originated in a woman between 25 and 40 years old who had recovered from COVID-19. CDR3 sequence (DNA): TGTGCCAGTAGTAGGGGGACTAGCGCCTACGAGCAGTACTTC. The encoded protein is CASSRGTSAYEQYF. Together with reference TRBV19 and TRBJ2-7, the CDR3 gives the full variable domain: DGGITQSPKYLFRKEGQNVTLSCEQNLNHDAMYWYRQDPGQGLRLIYYSQIVNDFQKGDIAEGYSVSREKKESFPLTVTSAQKNPTAFYLCASSRGTSAYEQYFGPGTRLTVT.